This TCR beta chain was recorded in a study of blood T cell repertoires in COVID-19 (dated by TCRdb to about 2020). Study-level background: Samples covering the acute and convalescent phases of COVID-19 were provided by collaborators in the United States, Italy and Spain. A freely available public database, intended as a resource for researchers studying the immune response to SARS-CoV-2, is where the repertoires were released. Sample metadata almost always included a de-identified subject ID, COVID-19 status, age in years and sex. The material from the prospective study consisted of cDNA or gDNA derived from T cells, B-cell-depleted T cells, or PBMCs. Where available, HLA class I and class II types were obtained from metadata supplied by the sample provider rather than from assay-based typing. Subjects who had been exposed to COVID-19, were actively infected with it, or had recovered from it provided the deeply sampled blood TCRbeta repertoires that made up the dataset. Samples came from the ongoing ImmuneRACE study (first 160 participants) plus 1,254 subjects from 6 global collaborators. Here is what the overall study found, with its caveats: Clinical and demographic metadata were provided uncurated, with the amount varying by source and participant.

V sheds 8 bases and J sheds 0 bases, leaving 11 bases between their ends. Per the germline V gene, MNHEY is the CDR1 and SVGAGI is the CDR2. Including cysteine and phenylalanine, the CDR3 has 13 amino acids. The retained sequence is limited to the CDR3, 39 bases, with the frame set at the first base. Each collaborating institution followed its own protocols to collect whole blood in K2EDTA tubes. For TCRbeta analysis, collaborators shipped samples as frozen whole blood, isolated PBMCs, or DNA extracted from either of those sample types. With regard to this clone: Its specific antigen is unknown. One base away there is no much larger clone; base qualities are not given.

The immunoSEQ Assay, a bias-controlled multiplex PCR, was used to amplify TCRbeta CDR3 regions from genomic DNA. The original pipeline was this. The number of nucleated cells in each sample was estimated by amplification of reference gene primers within the assay. To quantify the absolute abundance of each unique TCRbeta CDR3 rearrangement, sequence reads were collapsed and filtered. For each sample, productive Simpson clonality was calculated as the square root of Simpson's diversity index over productive rearrangements. TCRdb obtained this table from immuneACCESS and retained in-frame rearrangements with V and J assigned. These tables miss some clones; where compared with another copy, unresolved V genes account for less than half of the shortfall, and the remainder is unexplained. The DNA gave D and trimming, while V, J and clone size come from that table. This sample is represented by 200,000 to 250,000 clones; approximately 84% of them were singletons. Of the sample, less than 8% falls within the top ten clones.

Sequenced: peripheral blood. This TCR derives from a woman between 50 and 59 years old with active or convalescent COVID-19. Recombination joined TRBV6-5 with TRBJ2-7; the D gene assignment is ambiguous. CDR3 sequence: CASQYRASYEQYF. The bases read TGTGCCAGCCAATACAGAGCCTCCTACGAGCAGTACTTC.